These T cell receptor beta chains were read from a single sample in a study of blood T cell repertoires in COVID-19. TCRdb keeps only in-frame clones here, not all; method: immunoSEQ multiplex PCR. The data contain some 180,000 clones, about 80% of them singletons. Source material: PBMCs or T cells enriched from blood (not recorded which). All receptors come from a man aged 60-69 years who had been exposed to COVID-19. CDR3s include the opening cysteine and the closing phenylalanine or tryptophan. Each record gives: CDR3 length, J gene, clone size, V gene, D gene, CDR3 DNA, CDR3 protein. The D gene is left open where the match is weak. For some rows the clone size is stated as once, few or many, or as a class when expanded; others skip it.

16 | TRBJ2-5 | . | TRBV21-1 | . | TGTGCCAGCAGCACTCACAGGGGGCATTTGCGGGAGACCCAGTACTTC | CASSTHRGHLRETQYF
16 | TRBJ2-7 | . | TRBV5-3 | TRBD2 | TGTGCCAGAAGCGTGCCTACTAGCGAGAGCTCCTACGAGCAGTACTTC | CARSVPTSESSYEQYF
16 | TRBJ2-4 | once | TRBV28 | . | TGTGCCAGCAGTGAGGCGCCGCTACTAGCCAAAAACATTCAGTACTTC | CASSEAPLLAKNIQYF
14 | TRBJ1-5 | . | TRBV10-3 | TRBD1 | TGTGCCATCAGTGAGGGACAGGGCTATCAGCCCCAGCATTTT | CAISEGQGYQPQHF
11 | TRBJ1-1 | few | TRBV30 | . | TGTGCCTGGAGCGATAGCCGAATCGGTTTCTTT | CAWSDSRIGFF
13 | TRBJ1-1 | . | TRBV19 | . | TGTGCCAGTAGTTTGCGGTGGAACACTGAAGCTTTCTTT | CASSLRWNTEAFF
17 | TRBJ2-7 | once | TRBV28 | TRBD2 | TGTGCCAGCAGTTCACCAGCGCGGGAGGGCCCGGGGTACGAGCAGTACTTC | CASSSPAREGPGYEQYF
15 | TRBJ2-5 | . | TRBV3-1/TRBV3-2 | TRBD1 | TGTGCCAGCAGCCAAGATTTTCACAGGGGGGAGACCCAGTACTTC | CASSQDFHRGETQYF
14 | TRBJ1-2 | . | TRBV6-5 | . | TGTGCCAGCAGTCGCCAAGACAGGCCTTATGGCTACACCTTC | CASSRQDRPYGYTF
12 | TRBJ1-2 | . | TRBV11-2 | . | TGTGCCAGCAGCCCTAGGAACTATGGCTACACCTTC | CASSPRNYGYTF
14 | TRBJ1-5 | many | TRBV2 | . | TGTGCCAGCAGTGAAGCGCGCGGGAATCAGCCCCAGCATTTT | CASSEARGNQPQHF
14 | TRBJ2-4 | . | TRBV7-8 | . | TGTGCCAGCAGCTTATCCTTAGCCAAAAACATTCAGTACTTC | CASSLSLAKNIQYF
13 | TRBJ1-1 | . | TRBV6-5 | . | TGTGCCAGCAGAAGAACAGGGCTCACTGAAGCTTTCTTT | CASRRTGLTEAFF
12 | TRBJ2-5 | . | TRBV11-3 | . | TGTGCCAGCAGCTTCTCCCAAGAGACCCAGTACTTC | CASSFSQETQYF
18 | TRBJ1-4 | . | TRBV7-2 | . | TGTGCCAGCAGCTTAGAACCCCGGGACCCCGAGGGAGGGGAAAAACTGTTTTTT | CASSLEPRDPEGGEKLFF
17 | TRBJ2-3 | . | TRBV5-4 | TRBD2 | TGTGCCAGCAGCTTGGGGGGTAGCGGGAGTAGGTCAGATACGCAGTATTTT | CASSLGGSGSRSDTQYF
15 | TRBJ1-4 | . | TRBV19 | . | TGTGCCAGTCCAGAAGACAGGCGCAGGGAGGAAAAACTGTTTTTT | CASPEDRRREEKLFF
14 | TRBJ2-1 | . | TRBV19 | TRBD2 | TGTTCTAGCGGGAGCCTGAGCTCCTACAATGAGCAGTTCTTC | CSSGSLSSYNEQFF
15 | TRBJ1-4 | . | TRBV18 | . | TGTGCCAGCTCACCACCGGGCGGCAGGGGAGAAAAACTGTTTTTT | CASSPPGGRGEKLFF
16 | TRBJ2-7 | . | TRBV3-1/TRBV3-2 | TRBD1 | TGTGCCAGCAGCCAGATCTTTGGACAGGGGGCCTACGAGCAGTACTTC | CASSQIFGQGAYEQYF
12 | TRBJ2-7 | once | TRBV2 | TRBD2 | TGTGCCAGCCGGGGGGGGCGCGACGAGCAGTACTTC | CASRGGRDEQYF
10 | TRBJ1-1 | . | TRBV6-1 | . | TGTGCCAGCAGCGGGAATGAAGCTTTCTTT | CASSGNEAFF
18 | TRBJ2-5 | . | TRBV7-8 | TRBD2 | TGTGCCAGCAGCTATAGTGGTGCTAGCGGGAGGGGTGGGGAGACCCAGTACTTC | CASSYSGASGRGGETQYF
14 | TRBJ1-6 | . | TRBV28 | TRBD1 | TGTGCCAGCAAGGGGGCAGCCCGTAATTCACCCCTCCACTTT | CASKGAARNSPLHF
17 | TRBJ2-7 | . | TRBV13 | . | TGTGCCAGCAGCTTACCCCCCCGCGAACCGAGCTCCTACGAGCAGTACTTC | CASSLPPREPSSYEQYF
16 | TRBJ2-3 | . | TRBV29-1 | . | TGCAGCGTTGACAGGCCAATTGCGGGGAGCACAGATACGCAGTATTTT | CSVDRPIAGSTDTQYF
11 | TRBJ2-7 | . | TRBV20-1 | TRBD2 | TGCAGTGCTAGAGAGGGCGGGAGGCAGTACTTC | CSAREGGRQYF
14 | TRBJ2-7 | . | TRBV9 | TRBD2 | TGTGCCAGCAGCCCCGGACTAGCGGACTACGAGCAGTACTTC | CASSPGLADYEQYF
16 | TRBJ1-5 | . | TRBV28 | . | TGTGCCAGCAGTTTATCCGATCACCCAGGGAATCAGCCCCAGCATTTT | CASSLSDHPGNQPQHF
13 | TRBJ2-7 | . | TRBV7-8 | . | TGTGCCAGCAGCAGACAGGTAACCTACGAGCAGTACTTC | CASSRQVTYEQYF
14 | TRBJ1-1 | . | TRBV29-1 | . | TGCAGCGTTGGGTTAAGACAGATTAACACTGAAGCTTTCTTT | CSVGLRQINTEAFF
12 | TRBJ2-5 | once | TRBV7-2 | TRBD2 | TGTGCCAGCAGACTAGCGGGGGAGACCCAGTACTTC | CASRLAGETQYF
16 | TRBJ2-3 | few | TRBV3-1/TRBV3-2 | . | TGTGCCAGCAGCCAAGAGGGGCCTGGGCGGACAGATACGCAGTATTTT | CASSQEGPGRTDTQYF
13 | TRBJ1-3 | . | TRBV9 | . | TGTGCCAGCAGCGTAACCGGGGTGGACACCATATATTTT | CASSVTGVDTIYF
15 | TRBJ2-3 | many | TRBV6-4 | . | TGTGCCAGCAGTGACGCACCCCAGGGCCCAGATACGCAGTATTTT | CASSDAPQGPDTQYF
14 | TRBJ2-1 | . | TRBV29-1 | TRBD2 | TGCAGCGTGGCTACTAGCGGGAGGGCGAATGAGCAGTTCTTC | CSVATSGRANEQFF
16 | TRBJ2-1 | . | TRBV27 | . | TGTGCCAGCAGTTTCGGGGGGCAGGTCACCTACAATGAGCAGTTCTTC | CASSFGGQVTYNEQFF